This is a list of T cell receptor beta chains from one sample in a study of cytomegalovirus exposure and HLA in healthy donors. Clones were read by immunoSEQ multiplex PCR, and TCRdb kept only the in-frame ones, dropping some. The sample yields roughly 200,000 clones, approximately 85% seen once. The sequenced sample was PBMCs. The receptors were gathered from a woman between 45 and 65 years old in good health and CMV-seronegative. The CDR3 runs from the conserved cysteine through the conserved F or W. Each record gives: CDR3 length, J gene, V gene, CDR3 protein.

len: 14; j_gene: -; v_gene: TRBV4-1; CDR3aa: CASSQGQAFDEQYF
len: 15; j_gene: TRBJ1-5; v_gene: TRBV7-2; CDR3aa: CASSSPGNSNQPQHF
len: 15; j_gene: TRBJ1-6; v_gene: TRBV7-9; CDR3aa: CASSLRDRANSPLHF
len: 15; j_gene: TRBJ2-7; v_gene: TRBV28; CDR3aa: CASSPLPTGSYEQYF
len: 14; j_gene: TRBJ2-2; v_gene: TRBV6-4; CDR3aa: CASSVSSWAGELFF
len: 17; j_gene: TRBJ2-1; v_gene: TRBV15; CDR3aa: CATSRAGRGWGENEQFF
len: 16; j_gene: TRBJ1-1; v_gene: TRBV28; CDR3aa: CASSSPRQYQNTEAFF
len: 15; j_gene: TRBJ2-7; v_gene: TRBV10-3; CDR3aa: CAISDRDRGGYEQYF
len: 14; j_gene: TRBJ1-1; v_gene: TRBV5-1; CDR3aa: CVSSLAPETKEAFF
len: 14; j_gene: TRBJ2-2; v_gene: TRBV7-2; CDR3aa: CASSLYGGTGELFF
len: 16; j_gene: TRBJ2-2; v_gene: TRBV14; CDR3aa: CASSQETGLSTGELFF
len: 12; j_gene: TRBJ2-7; v_gene: TRBV9; CDR3aa: CASSGREYEQYF
len: 15; j_gene: TRBJ2-7; v_gene: TRBV25-1; CDR3aa: CASSKSGTGNYEQYF
len: 14; j_gene: TRBJ2-3; v_gene: TRBV6-4; CDR3aa: CASSDGTSTDTQYF
len: 15; j_gene: TRBJ2-5; v_gene: TRBV15; CDR3aa: CATSRVTGEVETQYF
len: 14; j_gene: TRBJ2-7; v_gene: TRBV6-6; CDR3aa: CASRPTGQGYEQYF
len: 11; j_gene: TRBJ2-7; v_gene: TRBV6-6; CDR3aa: CASSSFYEQYF
len: 17; j_gene: TRBJ1-1; v_gene: TRBV28; CDR3aa: CASSPPRSGAANTEAFF
len: 15; j_gene: TRBJ1-2; v_gene: TRBV5-4; CDR3aa: CASSLMTGIGDGYTF
len: 14; j_gene: TRBJ2-2; v_gene: TRBV18; CDR3aa: CASSQIERTGELFF
len: 14; j_gene: TRBJ2-1; v_gene: TRBV6-5; CDR3aa: CASSLRDSYNEQFF
len: 15; j_gene: TRBJ2-1; v_gene: TRBV19; CDR3aa: CASSLRGGSYNEQFF
len: 14; j_gene: TRBJ2-3; v_gene: TRBV4-2; CDR3aa: CASSPSGHTDTQYF
len: 14; j_gene: TRBJ1-1; v_gene: TRBV30; CDR3aa: CAWSFGIMNTEAFF
len: 17; j_gene: TRBJ2-6; v_gene: TRBV19; CDR3aa: CASSVTGRPTGANVLTF
len: 14; j_gene: TRBJ1-1; v_gene: TRBV4-3; CDR3aa: CASSPSTGNTEAFF
len: 13; j_gene: TRBJ2-7; v_gene: TRBV7-8; CDR3aa: CASSFNRGDEQYF
len: 17; j_gene: TRBJ1-4; v_gene: TRBV28; CDR3aa: CASPPGQGVVLDEKLFF
len: 13; j_gene: TRBJ2-5; v_gene: TRBV5-4; CDR3aa: CASSPQSQETQYF
len: 15; j_gene: TRBJ2-7; v_gene: TRBV15; CDR3aa: CATSREGAATYEQYF
len: 14; j_gene: TRBJ1-1; v_gene: TRBV7-2; CDR3aa: CASSFRVGGTEAFF
len: 14; j_gene: TRBJ2-3; v_gene: TRBV5-1; CDR3aa: CASKAGRITDTQYF
len: 12; j_gene: TRBJ1-1; v_gene: TRBV2; CDR3aa: CASSDRQTGAFF
len: 15; j_gene: TRBJ1-2; v_gene: TRBV29-1; CDR3aa: CSVERTGGTNYGYTF
len: 14; j_gene: TRBJ2-2; v_gene: TRBV29-1; CDR3aa: CSVQGNLNTGELFF
len: 13; j_gene: TRBJ1-2; v_gene: TRBV2; CDR3aa: CASRAESIYGYTF
len: 11; j_gene: TRBJ2-1; v_gene: TRBV20-1; CDR3aa: CSANPSYEQFF
len: 17; j_gene: TRBJ1-1; v_gene: TRBV5-4; CDR3aa: CASSLPSGQGWDTEAFF
len: 13; j_gene: TRBJ2-7; v_gene: TRBV27; CDR3aa: CASSLLVSYEQYF
len: 16; j_gene: TRBJ2-4; v_gene: TRBV4-1; CDR3aa: CASSQDGSGVLNIQYF
len: 16; j_gene: TRBJ1-6; v_gene: TRBV28; CDR3aa: CASLRQGAYVNSPLHF
len: 14; j_gene: TRBJ2-7; v_gene: TRBV7-9; CDR3aa: CASSEDRGSYEQYF
len: 15; j_gene: TRBJ2-1; v_gene: TRBV6-6; CDR3aa: CASSAGTSGYNEQFF